This passage covers 3 T cell receptor beta chains from one sample sequenced in a study of OX40 agonist ivuxolimab in advanced cancers. The assay was immunoSEQ multiplex PCR, and TCRdb's table has in-frame clones only and misses some. Of about 58,000 clones in the sample, 89% were seen once. Sequenced material: CD4+ or CD8+ T cells sorted from blood, taken in a trial of the OX40 agonist ivuxolimab. These receptors originate from an adult with an advanced solid tumor such as melanoma, head and neck, liver or kidney cancer.

This chain joins TRBV4-3 and TRBJ1-2; 9 positions match TRBD1. V was clipped by 0 bases and J by 8 bases; unmatched bases: 10. This CDR3 region has 16 residues. Germline loops: CDR1 LGHNA, CDR2 YSLEER. CDR3 coding DNA: TGCGCCAGCAGCCAAGACTTCAGGGACAGGGTAAGCGGCTACACCTTC. Translated, it gives CASSQDFRDRVSGYTF.

This sequence joins TRBV29-1 and TRBJ2-1, with 9 nucleotides matching TRBD1. V was pared by 0 bases and J by 4 bases, with 7 bases of the junction left unmatched. Per germline, CDR1 SQVTM and CDR2 ANQGSEA. This CDR3 contains 16 residues. The DNA for the CDR3 is TGCAGCGTTGAAGATAAATTGACAGGGGGGTACAATGAGCAGTTCTTC. Translating gives CSVEDKLTGGYNEQFF.

The rearrangement links TRBV7-9 to TRBJ2-5, with 7 bases fitting TRBD1. The germline gives CDR1 SEHNR, CDR2 FQNEAQ (reference sequence). Trimming took 4 bases from V and 5 from J; bases not matched to a gene: 16. This CDR3 region has 17 residues. In nucleotides, the CDR3 is TGTGCCAGCAGCTCGGGCGACAGGGAACCCGAAGGGGAGACCCAGTACTTC. Protein product: CASSSGDREPEGETQYF.